This T cell receptor beta chain was observed in a study of tumor-infiltrating lymphocytes in oesophageal squamous cell carcinoma (dated by TCRdb to about 2016). From the cysteine through the phenylalanine, the CDR3 covers 18 amino acids. The retained sequence is limited to the CDR3, 54 bases, with the frame set at the first base. CDR1 and CDR2 are drawn from the germline V gene: SGHNT, YENEEA. Note on this clonotype: The target of this receptor is not known. No qualities accompany the bases; no much larger clone lies one base away.

Library generation was performed with PCR. Sequencing relied on an Illumina HiSeq 2000. TCRdb redid the processing of the public reads, applying fastp at Q25 and MiXCR, and retained in-frame beta chains. When rows share a CDR3 protein, they turn into one entry using the most common DNA and genes. Across this sample there are 10,000 to 15,000 distinct CDR3 sequences, with around 57% seen only once. Around a third of the sample is held by the ten biggest clonotypes. The source material was esophageal tumor tissue. The receptor was isolated from a female donor with esophageal squamous cell carcinoma. In this chain, TRBV11-3 is recombined with TRBJ2-5, with no confidently assigned D gene. The end of the DNA aligns better with TRBJ2-1, so the J call may be wrong. For the CDR3, the sequence is CASSLENYGGASRNEQFF. The nucleotide sequence reads TGTGCCAGCAGCTTAGAAAATTATGGTGGCGCCTCCAGGAATGAGCAGTTCTTC.